A single sample is the source of the 32 T cell receptor beta chains below, sequenced in a study of shared clonotypes between healthy human individuals (dated by TCRdb to between 2020 and 2021). Libraries were built with the immunoSEQ multiplex PCR assay. Drawn from immuneACCESS, this table holds only the in-frame rearrangements with V and J called that TCRdb kept. Clones are partly lost; checked studies trace under half to an unresolved V gene and leave the rest unexplained. Recorded for this sample are over 850,000 clones; around 78% of them occurred a single time. The ten most abundant clones make up approximately 0.52% of the sample. Sequencing was carried out using memory CD4+ T cells from PBMCs. The cell subset or site label for this specimen denotes: CD45RA-negative fraction. Receptor source: a man aged 18-30 years in good health. Some clones in this sample may be carry-over from other donors' samples.

As regards this clone: This may be a read error: a much more frequent sequence differs by one nucleotide. The gene calls are TRBV7-9 and TRBJ2-7; TRBD1 aligns across 7 bases. CDR3 size: 14 residues. Trimming removed 3 bases from V and 3 bases from J; junction bases left unmatched: 5. CDR1 and CDR2 (germline): SEHNR, FQNEAQ (reference sequence). The CDR3 region is CASSLRAGGYEQYF. CDR3 in DNA: TGTGCCAGCAGCTTGAGGGCAGGGGGCTACGAGCAGTACTTC. Full variable domain (rest looked up from reference TRBV7-9 and TRBJ2-7): DTGVSQNPRHKITKRGQNVTFRCDPISEHNRLYWYRQTLGQGPEFLTYFQNEAQLEKSRLLSDRFSAERPKGSFSTLEIQRTEQGDSAMYLCASSLRAGGYEQYFGPGTRLTVT.

This clone was observed a single time. The chain couples TRBV7-9 to TRBJ2-7; 9 bases fit TRBD1. Germline values: CDR1 SEHNR, CDR2 FQNEAQ (reference sequence). The CDR3 spans 17 residues. The V segment lost 5 bases and the J segment 7 bases; nucleotides outside the gene matches: 18. For the CDR3, the DNA is TGTGCCAGCAGCCCGCCCGGACCGACAGGGGGTGGCGGGGAGCAGTACTTC. It codes for CASSPPGPTGGGGEQYF.

The genes are TRBV18 and TRBJ2-1, with 9 nucleotides matching TRBD2. The germline gives CDR1 KGHSH, CDR2 LQKENI. This CDR3 comprises 16 residues. The junction had 6 bases not matched to a gene; V was cut back by 1 base and J by 5 bases. CDR3 protein: CASSPLWTSVHNEQFF. The CDR3 DNA sequence: TGTGCCAGCTCACCACTGTGGACTAGCGTGCACAATGAGCAGTTCTTC. Based on the CDR3 plus reference TRBV18 and TRBJ2-1, the full variable domain is NAGVMQNPRHLVRRRGQEARLRCSPMKGHSHVYWYRQLPEEGLKFMVYLQKENIIDESGMPKERFSAEFPKEGPSILRIQQVVRGDSAAYFCASSPLWTSVHNEQFFGPGTRLTVL.

This chain joins TRBV27 and TRBJ2-3; 11 bases are shared with TRBD2. CDR1 MNHEY and CDR2 SMNVEV come from the germline V gene (reference sequence). The CDR3 extends over 17 amino acids. V lost 5 bases and J lost 3; bases outside the gene matches: 10. The CDR3 loop is CASSPLLAGGKTDTQYF. CDR3 DNA: TGTGCCAGCAGTCCCCTGCTAGCGGGAGGAAAGACAGATACGCAGTATTTT.

V and J are TRBV6-1 and TRBJ1-1, with D perhaps TRBD1 (5 bases). Trimming took 7 bases from V and 11 from J, leaving 23 bases between them. The CDR3 runs 14 residues. Germline V gene sequence: CDR1 MNHNS, CDR2 SASEGT. The CDR3 region has the DNA TGTGCCAGCACCTCGTCTCCCTCAGGGCAGGAGGCTTTCTTT. Protein product: CASTSSPSGQEAFF.

V gene TRBV10-3 combines with J gene TRBJ1-5; 10 nucleotides match TRBD1. V lost 11 bases to trimming and J lost 3 bases; unmatched junction nucleotides: 10. This CDR3 contains 15 residues. CDR1 is ENHRY, CDR2 SYGVKD, per germline. The CDR3 DNA reads TGTGCCTCCCGACGTGGGACAGGGGACAATCAGCCCCAGCATTTT. Residues: CASRRGTGDNQPQHF.

V gene TRBV11-3 combines with J gene TRBJ2-1, with 7 bases lining up with TRBD2. The CDR3 is 15 residues long. With 5 bases clipped from V and 5 bases from J, the junction kept 9 bases outside the gene matches. Germline V CDR1 and CDR2: SGHNT, YENEEA. The CDR3 loop is CASSPFSSGNNEQFF. CDR3 nucleotide sequence: TGTGCCAGCAGCCCGTTTTCTAGCGGAAACAATGAGCAGTTCTTC.

The chain carries TRBV4-1 and TRBJ2-5; 11 bases fit TRBD1. The tail of the sequence fits TRBJ2-7 better, so the J call may be wrong. CDR3 size: 15 residues. Germline CDR1 and CDR2: MGHRA and YSYEKL. The CDR3 here is CASSPHGTGGDEQYF. Written as DNA, the CDR3 is TGCGCCAGCAGCCCCCACGGGACAGGGGGGGACGAGCAGTACTTC.

This chain links TRBV18 with TRBJ1-3; D unresolved. V was pared by 3 bases and J by 4 bases, with 10 bases between. This CDR3 comprises 14 residues. CDR1 and CDR2 (germline): KGHSH, LQKENI. The CDR3 nucleotides read TGTGCCAGCTCACCGACGGCGGAGGGAAACACCATATATTTT. This translates into CASSPTAEGNTIYF.

The V gene is TRBV18, the J gene TRBJ1-2; 7 bases map to TRBD1. From germline, CDR1 is KGHSH and CDR2 LQKENI. The CDR3 extends over 14 amino acids. Trimming removed 0 bases from V and 4 bases from J; junction bases left unmatched: 2. The CDR3 protein is CASSPPGQTYGYTF. CDR3 nucleotide sequence: TGTGCCAGCTCACCACCGGGACAGACCTATGGCTACACCTTC.

The gene calls are TRBV28 and TRBJ1-1, with D possibly TRBD1 on 5 matching bases. V lost 3 bases to trimming and J lost 1 base, with 15 bases between them. This CDR3 is 16 amino acids long. Germline assignment: CDR1 MDHEN and CDR2 SYDVKM. The CDR3 here is CASSFGSLGGNTEAFF. CDR3 nucleotides: TGTGCCAGCAGTTTCGGGTCGCTCGGGGGGAACACTGAAGCTTTCTTT.

The chain links TRBV5-1 to TRBJ1-3; maybe TRBD1 (5 bases). The CDR3 sequence is 16 residues long. Germline V CDR1 and CDR2: SGHRS, YFSETQ. Trimming took off 4 bases at V and 4 bases at J, with 18 bases between the two ends. Written as DNA, the CDR3 is TGCGCCAGCAGCCGATCCTCGATCCAGGGCGGAAACACCATATATTTT. Protein: CASSRSSIQGGNTIYF.

The rearrangement uses TRBV2 and TRBJ2-1, with no clear D. Germline V gene data show CDR1 as SNHLY and CDR2 as FYNNEI. The V and J ends lost 1 base and 9 bases respectively, with 7 bases between them. The CDR3 loop spans 12 amino acids. The CDR3 DNA is TGTGCCAGCAGTGAAGGCATTCTTGAGCAGTTCTTC. This translates into CASSEGILEQFF.

Note on this clone: With a far larger clone one base away, a read error is the likely cause. The rearrangement joins TRBV5-4 to TRBJ2-5; possibly TRBD1 or TRBD2 for D (5 bases each). Trimming took 2 bases from V and 3 from J, leaving 14 bases between them. The CDR3 is 15 amino acids. Germline lookup yields CDR1 SGHNT and CDR2 YYREEE (reference sequence). As DNA, the CDR3 is TGTGCCAGCAGCTTAGACGGGGCTAGAAAAGAGACCCAGTACTTC. Translating gives CASSLDGARKETQYF.

The chain is built from TRBV6-1 and TRBJ2-7; D possibly corresponds to TRBD2 (5 bases). This CDR3 is 11 amino acids long. V was shortened by 5 bases and J by 7 bases, with 9 bases between the two germline ends. From germline, CDR1 is MNHNS and CDR2 SASEGT. The CDR3 nucleotides are TGTGCCAGCAGTTTACGGAGGGAGCAGTACTTC. The encoded protein is CASSLRREQYF.

This chain links TRBV9 with TRBJ2-1; possibly TRBD2 for D (5 bases). The CDR3 has 14 amino acids. The V gene lost 0 bases and the J gene lost 7 bases, with 11 bases spanning the gap. Germline V lookup: CDR1 SGDLS, CDR2 YYNGEE. CDR3 in amino acids: CASSVENLANEQFF. In nucleotides, the CDR3 is TGTGCCAGCAGCGTAGAGAATCTAGCAAATGAGCAGTTCTTC.

The V call is TRBV11-1, the J call TRBJ2-7; D tentatively reads TRBD1 or TRBD2 (6 bases each). The CDR3 contains 16 residues. V was trimmed by 5 bases and J by 0 bases, leaving 17 bases between them. Germline V lookup: CDR1 SGHAT, CDR2 FQDESV (reference sequence). The CDR3 here is CASSNVGGRLSYEQYF. The CDR3 coding sequence is TGTGCCAGCAGCAACGTCGGGGGCCGACTCTCCTACGAGCAGTACTTC. The full variable domain, completed using reference TRBV11-1 and TRBJ2-7, is EAEVAQSPRYKITEKSQAVAFWCDPISGHATLYWYRQILGQGPELLVQFQDESVVDDSQLPKDRFSAERLKGVDSTLKIQPAELGDSAMYLCASSNVGGRLSYEQYFGPGTRLTVT.

The chain joins TRBV27 to TRBJ2-3; the D is unclear. This CDR3 has 12 amino acids. Trimming left V 8 bases short and J 2 bases short, with 8 bases between. Germline V CDR1 and CDR2: MNHEY, SMNVEV (reference sequence). For the CDR3, the DNA is TGTGCCAGCGGGGTTATCACAGATACGCAGTATTTT. Protein: CASGVITDTQYF.

The rearrangement joins TRBV7-3 to TRBJ2-1, with D hard to call. Trimming shortened V by 5 bases and J by 6 bases, and 8 bases separated the two germline ends. In germline, CDR1 is SGHTA, CDR2 FQGTGA. The CDR3 sequence is 12 residues long. CDR3 loop: CASSHQGNEQFF. The CDR3 region has the DNA TGTGCCAGCAGCCACCAAGGCAATGAGCAGTTCTTC.

This rearrangement joins TRBV29-1 to TRBJ2-3; tentative D call: TRBD2 (6 bases). The CDR3 has 12 amino acids. The V end lost 4 bases, the J end lost 4 bases, and 9 bases lay between the germline ends. CDR1 is SQVTM and CDR2 is ANQGSEA in the germline V gene. CDR3 sequence (DNA): TGCAGCGTTGTTCTAGCGTCAGATACGCAGTATTTT. It is translated as CSVVLASDTQYF.

CDR3 residues: CASSSGTSSYNEQFF. Written as DNA, the CDR3 is TGTGCCAGCAGCTCCGGGACTAGCTCCTACAATGAGCAGTTCTTC. V usage is TRBV5-8 and J usage is TRBJ2-1; TRBD2 aligns across 8 bases. Looked up from germline, CDR1 is SGHTS and CDR2 is YDEGEE. The CDR3 sequence is 15 residues long. The ends lost 3 bases at V and 0 bases at J; junction bases unmatched: 2.

Only one count was recorded for this clone. The rearrangement links TRBV5-1 to TRBJ1-2; TRBD1 matches at 9 bases. In germline, CDR1 is SGHRS, CDR2 YFSETQ. V was pared by 0 bases and J by 7 bases, with 4 bases of the junction left unmatched. This CDR3 spans 14 amino acids. CDR3 coding DNA: TGCGCCAGCAGCTTGGCGGGACAGGGCATTGGCTACACCTTC. It codes for CASSLAGQGIGYTF. The complete variable domain, with remaining parts taken from reference TRBV5-1 and TRBJ1-2, reads KAGVTQTPRYLIKTRGQQVTLSCSPISGHRSVSWYQQTPGQGLQFLFEYFSETQRNKGNFPGRFSGRQFSNSRSEMNVSTLELGDSALYLCASSLAGQGIGYTFGSGTRLTVV.

This chain uses TRBV5-7 with TRBJ1-2, with D possibly TRBD1 on 5 matching bases. TRBV5-7 has ORF status, its function being uncertain. The length of the CDR3 is 14 residues. With 2 bases removed from V and 4 bases from J, the gap between germline ends came to 12 bases. The CDR3 DNA reads as TGTGCCAGCAGCTTACTTTCAGGGTTCTATGGCTACACCTTC. Translation: CASSLLSGFYGYTF.

This sequence joins TRBV5-4 and TRBJ2-4, with D possibly TRBD2 on 5 matching bases. Between the trimmed V and J ends, which lost 4 bases and 9 bases, there was a span of 29 bases. The CDR3 is 18 amino acids. Germline CDR1 SGHNT, CDR2 YYREEE (reference sequence). The CDR3 is CASSPLRFRTEASGIQYF. The DNA of the CDR3 is TGTGCCAGCAGCCCACTTCGGTTTAGGACGGAGGCTTCTGGCATTCAGTACTTC.

The chain couples TRBV2 to TRBJ2-5, with D hard to call. The germline CDR1 and CDR2 sequences are SNHLY and FYNNEI. The CDR3 loop spans 14 amino acids. V was trimmed by 2 bases and J by 2 bases, leaving 9 bases between them. CDR3 nucleotides: TGTGCCAGCAGTGAATACATCCAGCAAGAGACCCAGTACTTC. It is translated as CASSEYIQQETQYF. The variable domain in full, completed from reference TRBV2 and TRBJ2-5, reads EPEVTQTPSHQVTQMGQEVILRCVPISNHLYFYWYRQILGQKVEFLVSFYNNEISEKSEIFDDQFSVERPDGSNFTLKIRSTKLEDSAMYFCASSEYIQQETQYFGPGTRLLVL.

The chain recombines TRBV9 with TRBJ1-3, with D possibly being TRBD1 (6 bases). CDR1 and CDR2 from the germline V gene are SGDLS and YYNGEE. The CDR3 length is 16 residues. Trimming stripped 4 bases from V and 0 bases from J, with 14 bases between. CDR3 loop: CASSPRQAPSGNTIYF. The CDR3 nucleotides are TGTGCCAGCAGCCCACGACAGGCCCCCTCTGGAAACACCATATATTTT. The full variable domain, with the rest looked up from reference TRBV9 and TRBJ1-3, is DSGVTQTPKHLITATGQRVTLRCSPRSGDLSVYWYQQSLDQGLQFLIQYYNGEERAKGNILERFSAQQFPDLHSELNLSSLELGDSALYFCASSPRQAPSGNTIYFGEGSWLTVV.

This clone was detected a few times. The genes are TRBV7-3 and TRBJ2-2; TRBD2 matches 10 bases. The germline V gene has CDR1 SGHTA and CDR2 FQGTGA. The CDR3 has 16 residues. After removal of 5 bases from V and 0 bases from J, the junction contained 3 bases not matched to a gene. DNA of the CDR3: TGTGCCAGCAGCGCGACTAGCGGGTCGAACACCGGGGAGCTGTTTTTT. Translation: CASSATSGSNTGELFF.

The chain has TRBV9 and TRBJ1-2; tentative D call: TRBD1 (6 bases). The V gene lost 0 bases and the J gene lost 4 bases, with 19 bases spanning the gap. CDR3 length: 17 residues. The V gene's germline CDR1 is SGDLS and CDR2 YYNGEE. Here the CDR3 DNA reads TGTGCCAGCAGCGTAGGGGGGACATCCTTGGTGGGCTATGGCTACACCTTC. This codes for CASSVGGTSLVGYGYTF. The full variable domain, rest sourced from reference TRBV9 and TRBJ1-2, is DSGVTQTPKHLITATGQRVTLRCSPRSGDLSVYWYQQSLDQGLQFLIQYYNGEERAKGNILERFSAQQFPDLHSELNLSSLELGDSALYFCASSVGGTSLVGYGYTFGSGTRLTVV.

This clone was counted a few times. The rearrangement links TRBV28 to TRBJ1-1; TRBD1 aligns across 9 bases. The V and J ends lost 5 bases and 1 base, in that order; junction bases with no gene match: 5. CDR3 length equals 15 residues. Germline CDR1 is MDHEN and CDR2 is SYDVKM. CDR3 loop: CASSKPGQGNTEAFF. Here the CDR3 DNA reads TGTGCCAGCAGTAAACCGGGACAGGGGAACACTGAAGCTTTCTTT.

The chain recombines TRBV19 with TRBJ2-1, with D perhaps matching TRBD1 (6 bases). Per the germline V gene, CDR1 is LNHDA and CDR2 is SQIVND (reference sequence). The CDR3 contains 12 residues. V dropped 2 bases and J dropped 8 bases, with 7 bases sitting between them. The CDR3 sequence: CASSIRGYEQFF. As DNA, the CDR3 is TGTGCCAGTAGTATAAGGGGGTATGAGCAGTTCTTC.

The CDR3 region has the DNA TGTGCCAGCAGCCAGTTGGGCGGGGGCTACACCTTC. Residues: CASSQLGGGYTF. V gene TRBV11-2 combines with J gene TRBJ1-2; D is unresolved. The CDR3 length is 12 residues. V was clipped by 5 bases and J by 8 bases, with 12 bases between them. The V gene's germline CDR1 is SGHAT and CDR2 FQNNGV.

The rearrangement joins TRBV5-1 to TRBJ2-1, with no clear D. Germline V gene lookup returns CDR1 SGHRS and CDR2 YFSETQ. V lost 1 base and J lost 4, with 12 bases in between. The CDR3 is 15 amino acids. CDR3 coding DNA: TGCGCCAGCAGCTTGTACTCCTCGAGTTACAATGAGCAGTTCTTC. This sequence encodes CASSLYSSSYNEQFF.